This T cell receptor beta chain came from a study of T cells in localized non-small cell lung cancer. Study observations and caveats: Heterogeneity stays possible, as sequencing covered only one tumor region. Uninvolved adjacent lung, not tumor, had the highest T cell clonality.

This CDR3 region has 16 residues. The junction had 9 bases not matched to a gene; V was cut back by 6 bases and J by 6 bases. The germline CDR1 and CDR2 sequences are SNHLY and FYNNEI. Measured with immunoSEQ multiplex PCR; TCRdb has only the in-frame clones, and not every one. This repertoire shows tens of thousands of clones, roughly 90% found once; its top ten account for approximately 6%. Concerning this clone itself: The target antigen is unknown.

This rearrangement joins TRBV2 to TRBJ2-1; TRBD2 matches 12 bases. This TCR was recovered from a man between 40 and 70 years old with stage II lung adenocarcinoma. The sample consisted of PBMCs, taken before any cancer treatment. CDR3 DNA sequence: TGTGCCAGCAGGAATGGACTAGCGGGACCCCCCAATGAGCAGTTCTTC. Its translation is CASRNGLAGPPNEQFF.